Following are 26 T cell receptor beta chains from one sample sequenced in a study of vaccination effects on CD4 cells after COVID-19. These receptors' targets are unknown. Peptide-pool stimulation followed by sequencing identified expanded antigen-specific CD4+ clonotypes in the ViraFEST assay. Culturing for ten to eleven days preceded CD4+ T cell isolation. Two-dose BNT162b2 or mRNA-1273 vaccination was given to participants. TCRdb's table, derived via immunoSEQ multiplex PCR, lists solely in-frame clones and lacks some. The table has some 24,000 clones, around four fifths seen once; the top ten hold about 24%. The input for sequencing was CD4+ T cells from PBMCs cultured with HCoV-NL63 spike peptides, taken after COVID-19 vaccination. The receptors were sampled from a human donor who received a COVID-19 vaccine.

The chain is built from TRBV19 and TRBJ1-1; D perhaps matches TRBD1 (6 bases). The germline CDR1 and CDR2 sequences are LNHDA and SQIVND (reference sequence). The CDR3 contains 14 residues. The V end lost 5 bases, the J end lost 5 bases, and 15 bases lay between the germline ends. CDR3 sequence (DNA): TGTGCCAGTAGTTTTACAGGGTATCCAACTGAAGCTTTCTTT. It is translated as CASSFTGYPTEAFF.

The chain links TRBV4-3 to TRBJ1-4; 8 bases align to TRBD1. Germline lookup yields CDR1 LGHNA and CDR2 YSLEER. V lost 3 bases and J lost 7; bases outside the gene matches: 10. The CDR3 loop spans 16 amino acids. The CDR3 protein is CASSQGRQGRGEKLFF. CDR3 DNA sequence: TGCGCCAGCAGCCAGGGGAGACAGGGGAGGGGTGAAAAACTGTTTTTT.

The chain is built from TRBV7-3 and TRBJ1-2; 7 bases fit TRBD1. The V and J ends lost 5 bases and 4 bases, in that order; junction bases with no gene match: 4. The V gene's germline CDR1 is SGHTA and CDR2 FQGTGA. This CDR3 has 13 amino acids. The CDR3 bases are TGTGCCAGCAGCCAGTCAGGGGGCTATGGCTACACCTTC. It encodes CASSQSGGYGYTF.

The chain uses TRBV7-3 and TRBJ2-3; either TRBD1 or TRBD2 may fit D (5 bases each). The CDR3 has 15 amino acids. V gave up 0 bases and J gave up 6 bases, with 13 bases separating them. Germline values: CDR1 SGHTA, CDR2 FQGTGA. CDR3 sequence: CASSLTRGGIDTQYF. The CDR3 nucleotides are TGTGCCAGCAGCTTAACCCGTGGGGGTATTGATACGCAGTATTTT. The full variable domain, with the rest looked up from reference TRBV7-3 and TRBJ2-3, is GAGVSQTPSNKVTEKGKYVELRCDPISGHTALYWYRQSLGQGPEFLIYFQGTGAADDSGLPNDRFFAVRPEGSVSTLKIQRTERGDSAVYLCASSLTRGGIDTQYFGPGTRLTVL.

The CDR3 spells CASSTLAGGESDEQFF. In nucleotides, the CDR3 is TGTGCCAGCAGCACCCTAGCGGGAGGGGAGTCGGATGAGCAGTTCTTC. The genes are TRBV28 and TRBJ2-1; 12 nucleotides agree with TRBD2. Trimming at V came to 6 bases and at J to 8 bases, leaving 11 bases not matched to a gene. CDR1 and CDR2 (germline): MDHEN, SYDVKM. The CDR3 has 16 amino acids.

V gene TRBV6-1 combines with J gene TRBJ1-2; 7 positions match TRBD1. The germline V gene has CDR1 MNHNS and CDR2 SASEGT. Trimming removed 7 bases from V and 3 bases from J; junction bases left unmatched: 5. The length of the CDR3 is 13 residues. DNA for the CDR3: TGTGCCAGCAACTCGGACAGGTACTATGGCTACACCTTC. Amino acid sequence: CASNSDRYYGYTF.

This rearrangement joins TRBV12-3 or TRBV12-4 to TRBJ1-2; D is possibly TRBD1 (6 bases). The CDR3 consists of 12 residues. V was shortened by 4 bases and J by 8 bases, with 11 bases between the two germline ends. For the CDR3, the DNA is TGTGCCAGCAGTTCCTCCGGGACAGGCTACACCTTC. Encoded protein: CASSSSGTGYTF.

The genes are TRBV15 and TRBJ1-4, with TRBD1 matching over 9 bases. The CDR3 runs to 14 residues. CDR1 is LNHNV, CDR2 YYDKDF, per germline (reference sequence). Losses at the gene ends were 6 bases for V and 4 bases for J; bases not matched to a gene: 3. The CDR3 sequence is CATSPDRGNEKLFF. For the CDR3, the DNA is TGTGCCACCAGTCCGGACAGGGGTAATGAAAAACTGTTTTTT.

The count of this clone is one. The rearrangement uses TRBV25-1 and TRBJ2-1; 10 bases match TRBD1. V dropped 4 bases and J dropped 0; count of bases not matched to a gene: 3. The germline gives CDR1 MGHDK, CDR2 SYGVNS. This CDR3 contains 16 residues. In DNA, the CDR3 is TGTGCCAGCAGTGTCCGGGACAGGGGCTCCTACAATGAGCAGTTCTTC. This translates into CASSVRDRGSYNEQFF.

The CDR3 here is CASSFSSYNEQFF. CDR3 sequence (DNA): TGTGCCAGCAGCTTCAGCTCCTACAATGAGCAGTTCTTC. V usage is TRBV7-3 and J usage is TRBJ2-1, with D uncertain. The germline V gene has CDR1 SGHTA and CDR2 FQGTGA. CDR3 length: 13 residues. V gave up 3 bases and J gave up 0 bases, with 3 bases separating them.

V usage is TRBV6-5 and J usage is TRBJ2-5; D is uncertain. The CDR3 has 14 amino acids. Trimming removed 8 bases from V and 1 base from J, with 14 bases in between. The germline V gene encodes CDR1 MNHEY and CDR2 SVGAGI. The CDR3 region is CASRWTATQETQYF. CDR3 DNA: TGTGCCAGCCGCTGGACCGCTACCCAAGAGACCCAGTACTTC.

The genes are TRBV5-6 and TRBJ2-7, with TRBD2 matching 8 bases. Germline CDR1 is SGHDT and CDR2 is YYEEEE. Trimming removed 0 bases from V and 2 bases from J; junction bases left unmatched: 4. The CDR3 covers 15 residues. The CDR3 protein is CASSLGRGAAYEQYF. CDR3 DNA sequence: TGTGCCAGCAGCTTGGGGCGGGGGGCCGCCTACGAGCAGTACTTC.

V and J are TRBV19 and TRBJ1-1, with D perhaps matching TRBD1 (5 bases). Trimming removed 6 bases at V and 3 bases at J, with 17 bases between. This CDR3 contains 15 residues. From germline, CDR1 is LNHDA and CDR2 SQIVND (reference sequence). DNA of the CDR3: TGTGCCAGTAGGGCAGGGTGGATGACGCACACTGAAGCTTTCTTT. It translates to CASRAGWMTHTEAFF.

Only a few counts were recorded for this clone. The chain uses TRBV5-1 and TRBJ2-7, with TRBD2 matching over 8 bases. Germline CDR1 is SGHRS and CDR2 is YFSETQ. There are 14 residues in the CDR3. Trimming removed 4 bases from V and 1 base from J; junction bases left unmatched: 4. CDR3 DNA: TGCGCCAGCAGCCCGACTAGCGCTTCCTACGAGCAGTACTTC. This sequence encodes CASSPTSASYEQYF. Full variable domain (remainder filled in from reference TRBV5-1 and TRBJ2-7): KAGVTQTPRYLIKTRGQQVTLSCSPISGHRSVSWYQQTPGQGLQFLFEYFSETQRNKGNFPGRFSGRQFSNSRSEMNVSTLELGDSALYLCASSPTSASYEQYFGPGTRLTVT.

The chain is built from TRBV3-1 (or the pseudogene TRBV3-2) and TRBJ2-1; D tentatively reads TRBD1 or TRBD2 (5 bases each). This CDR3 has 17 amino acids. The germline CDR1 and CDR2 sequences are LGHDT and YNNKEL (reference sequence). V shed 0 bases and J shed 0 bases, with 12 bases lying between them. The CDR3 loop is CASSQDTGALSYNEQFF. The CDR3 DNA follows: TGTGCCAGCAGCCAAGACACCGGGGCCCTCTCCTACAATGAGCAGTTCTTC.

V gene TRBV5-1 combines with J gene TRBJ2-5; 7 bases agree with TRBD1. V lost 4 bases to trimming and J lost 5 bases; unmatched junction nucleotides: 5. Looked up from germline, CDR1 is SGHRS and CDR2 is YFSETQ. This CDR3 is built from 13 residues. In DNA form, the CDR3 reads TGCGCCAGCAGCCCCGACAGGGCGGAGACCCAGTACTTC. Its protein is CASSPDRAETQYF.

This chain links TRBV4-1 with TRBJ2-3, with 11 bases identical to TRBD2. The CDR3 runs to 16 residues. Trimming at V came to 2 bases and at J to 2 bases, leaving 3 bases not matched to a gene. Germline V gene sequence: CDR1 MGHRA, CDR2 YSYEKL. DNA of the CDR3: TGCGCCAGCAGCCAATTTAGCGGGGGGGCCACAGATACGCAGTATTTT. This sequence encodes CASSQFSGGATDTQYF.

V and J are TRBV9 and TRBJ1-1; 8 bases match TRBD1. The J segment lost 2 bases and the V segment lost 4 bases, leaving 4 bases of the junction unmatched. The germline V gene has CDR1 SGDLS and CDR2 YYNGEE. This CDR3 is built from 14 residues. DNA of the CDR3: TGTGCCAGCAGCCTAGGACAGGGAAACACTGAAGCTTTCTTT. Translating gives CASSLGQGNTEAFF.

This clone was counted only a few times. The chain has TRBV29-1 and TRBJ1-1; D is undetermined. The CDR3 has 13 amino acids. V gave up 3 bases and J gave up 0 bases, with 8 bases separating them. Germline loops: CDR1 SQVTM, CDR2 ANQGSEA. This CDR3 reads CSVEKYMNTEAFF. The CDR3 nucleotides read TGCAGCGTTGAGAAGTACATGAACACTGAAGCTTTCTTT. The full variable domain, rest sourced from reference TRBV29-1 and TRBJ1-1, is SAVISQKPSRDICQRGTSLTIQCQVDSQVTMMFWYRQQPGQSLTLIATANQGSEATYESGFVIDKFPISRPNLTFSTLTVSNMSPEDSSIYLCSVEKYMNTEAFFGQGTRLTVV.

The CDR3 region has the DNA TGCGCCAGCAGCTTGGCCCTAGCGGCGGGGACAGATACGCAGTATTTT. Its translation: CASSLALAAGTDTQYF. The chain couples TRBV5-1 to TRBJ2-3; 7 nucleotides line up with TRBD2. Germline values: CDR1 SGHRS, CDR2 YFSETQ. The CDR3 runs 16 residues. With 0 bases clipped from V and 3 bases from J, the junction kept 7 bases outside the gene matches.

The sample holds one count of this clone. The gene calls are TRBV6-1 and TRBJ1-5, with D unclear. Germline V gene data show CDR1 as MNHNS and CDR2 as SASEGT. CDR3 size: 15 residues. V dropped 2 bases and J dropped 0 bases, with 8 bases sitting between them. CDR3 nucleotides: TGTGCCAGCAGTGAACCCAGATATAGCAATCAGCCCCAGCATTTT. Translation: CASSEPRYSNQPQHF.

This clone was seen at least ten times. The rearrangement uses TRBV30 and TRBJ1-2; D gene ambiguous. Trimming shortened V by 5 bases and J by 2 bases, and 3 bases separated the two germline ends. CDR3 length equals 10 residues. Germline V lookup: CDR1 GTSNPN, CDR2 SVGIG (reference sequence). CDR3 coding DNA: TGTGCCTGGGACAACTATGGCTACACCTTC. It translates to CAWDNYGYTF.

The chain joins TRBV11-2 to TRBJ2-7; D is ambiguous. The CDR3 has 13 residues. V was shortened by 0 bases and J by 3 bases, with 6 bases between the two germline ends. In germline, CDR1 is SGHAT, CDR2 FQNNGV. This CDR3 is CASSLERSYEQYF. The CDR3, as DNA: TGTGCCAGCAGCTTAGAAAGGAGCTACGAGCAGTACTTC.

V is TRBV6-4 and J is TRBJ2-1; weak D call: TRBD2 (6 bases). The germline CDR1 and CDR2 sequences are MRHNA and SNTAGT. The V and J ends lost 0 bases and 10 bases respectively, with 13 bases between them. The length of the CDR3 is 14 residues. The CDR3 DNA reads as TGTGCCAGCAGTGACTCCAACCGGAGGGCCGAGCAGTTCTTC. Its translation: CASSDSNRRAEQFF.

The CDR3 DNA follows: TGTGCCATTGGCATAGGCTACACCTTC. Its translation is CAIGIGYTF. The V call is TRBV30, the J call TRBJ1-2, with no clear D. Deletions cut 8 bases from V and 8 bases from J, with 9 bases between. This CDR3 spans 9 amino acids. Germline V CDR1 and CDR2: GTSNPN, SVGIG (reference sequence).

The rearrangement joins TRBV7-9 to TRBJ1-1, with no clear D. Trimming cost V 5 bases and J 0 bases, with 7 bases left between them. Germline assignment: CDR1 SEHNR and CDR2 FQNEAQ (reference sequence). This CDR3 is 13 amino acids long. The CDR3 DNA follows: TGTGCCAGCAGCCCACTGATGAACACTGAAGCTTTCTTT. This codes for CASSPLMNTEAFF.